A single sample gave rise to the 4 T cell receptor beta chains below, sequenced in a study of blood T cell repertoires in COVID-19. Using immunoSEQ multiplex PCR, the repertoire was profiled, and TCRdb retains in-frame clones only, with some absent. The sample carries 250,000 to 300,000 clones, 87% recorded once. Sequencing used peripheral blood. These receptors originate from a woman aged 45 to 65 who had recovered from COVID-19.

J is TRBJ2-7 and V is TRBV5-1, with a tentative D call TRBD1 (5 bases). CDR1 is SGHRS, CDR2 YFSETQ, per germline. Deletions cut 2 bases from V and 8 bases from J, with 14 bases between. This CDR3 comprises 13 residues. The CDR3: CASSFQGEPKQYF. As DNA, the CDR3 is TGCGCCAGCAGCTTCCAGGGTGAGCCTAAGCAGTACTTC. Complete variable domain (other parts from reference TRBV5-1 and TRBJ2-7): KAGVTQTPRYLIKTRGQQVTLSCSPISGHRSVSWYQQTPGQGLQFLFEYFSETQRNKGNFPGRFSGRQFSNSRSEMNVSTLELGDSALYLCASSFQGEPKQYFGPGTRLTVT.

Only one count was recorded for this clone. The chain has TRBV28 and TRBJ1-2, with 11 bases matching TRBD1. The CDR3 consists of 15 residues. J lost 6 bases, V lost 6 bases, and 9 bases had no gene match. Per the germline V gene, CDR1 is MDHEN and CDR2 is SYDVKM. CDR3 in amino acids: CASSWTGGALNGYTF. In nucleotides, the CDR3 is TGTGCCAGCAGCTGGACAGGGGGCGCGTTGAATGGCTACACCTTC.

The rearrangement uses TRBV11-1 and TRBJ2-3, with 11 bases lining up with TRBD2. V shed 3 bases and J 4 bases; nucleotides not matched to a gene: 6. The CDR3 sequence is 16 residues long. Germline V lookup: CDR1 SGHAT, CDR2 FQDESV (reference sequence). The CDR3 coding sequence is TGTGCCAGCAGCTTCCCGCGTAGCGGGGGGGCAGATACGCAGTATTTT. Protein: CASSFPRSGGADTQYF.

In this sample, this clone turned up once. The chain combines TRBV27 with TRBJ1-2; possible D gene TRBD1, 5 bases. The germline V gene has CDR1 MNHEY and CDR2 SMNVEV (reference sequence). The CDR3 contains 15 residues. The V end lost 4 bases, the J end lost 6 bases, and 18 bases lay between the germline ends. This CDR3 is CASSSVDRRGHGYTF. In nucleotides, the CDR3 is TGTGCCAGCAGTTCGGTAGACAGAAGAGGCCATGGCTACACCTTC.